The rows below give T cell receptor beta chains drawn from one sample of a study of blood T cell repertoires in COVID-19. TCRdb keeps only in-frame clones here, not all; method: immunoSEQ multiplex PCR. Counted here are 310,000 or so clones, around four fifths occurring once; the ten biggest clones make up roughly 1.3%. Specimen: peripheral blood. All receptors derive from a woman in her 50s with acute or convalescent COVID-19. CDR3s include the opening cysteine and the closing phenylalanine or tryptophan. Fields, in order: J gene, V gene, clone size, D gene, CDR3 protein, CDR3 DNA. A D gene is named only where the DNA matches it firmly. Rows give clone size only sometimes, using once, few, many, or a class for an expanded clone.

j_call: TRBJ2-1; v_call: TRBV5-1; clone_size: -; d_call: TRBD1; cdr3_aa: CASSLIRDSSYNEQFF; cdr3_nt: TGCGCCAGCAGCTTGATTAGGGACAGCTCCTACAATGAGCAGTTCTTC
j_call: TRBJ1-3; v_call: TRBV5-1; clone_size: once; d_call: TRBD1; cdr3_aa: CASSLGQGAPLYSGNTIYF; cdr3_nt: TGCGCCAGCAGCTTGGGACAGGGGGCTCCTCTTTACTCTGGAAACACCATATATTTT
j_call: TRBJ2-7; v_call: TRBV18; clone_size: -; d_call: -; cdr3_aa: CASSLRQEQYF; cdr3_nt: TGTGCCAGCTCCCTCAGACAAGAGCAGTACTTC
j_call: TRBJ2-3; v_call: TRBV4-3; clone_size: -; d_call: TRBD1; cdr3_aa: CASSPTARQGTDTQYF; cdr3_nt: TGCGCCAGCAGCCCAACCGCCCGACAGGGGACAGATACGCAGTATTTT
j_call: TRBJ1-1; v_call: TRBV5-1; clone_size: -; d_call: TRBD1; cdr3_aa: CASSAPGDRLGNTEAFF; cdr3_nt: TGCGCCAGCAGCGCCCCCGGGGACAGGCTAGGGAACACTGAAGCTTTCTTT
j_call: TRBJ2-7; v_call: TRBV5-6; clone_size: few; d_call: TRBD2; cdr3_aa: CASTSQGLAVYEQYF; cdr3_nt: TGTGCCAGCACCTCGCAGGGACTAGCGGTCTACGAGCAGTACTTC
j_call: TRBJ2-1; v_call: TRBV7-2; clone_size: -; d_call: -; cdr3_aa: CASSPEISLAYNEQFF; cdr3_nt: TGTGCCAGCAGCCCGGAGATCAGTTTAGCCTACAATGAGCAGTTCTTC
j_call: TRBJ2-7; v_call: TRBV7-2; clone_size: -; d_call: TRBD2; cdr3_aa: CASSLSSGGTYEQYF; cdr3_nt: TGTGCCAGCAGCTTATCTAGCGGGGGGACCTACGAGCAGTACTTC
j_call: TRBJ1-1; v_call: TRBV5-4; clone_size: -; d_call: -; cdr3_aa: CASSFEGSTEAFF; cdr3_nt: TGTGCCAGCAGCTTCGAAGGGAGCACTGAAGCTTTCTTT
j_call: TRBJ2-1; v_call: TRBV2; clone_size: -; d_call: -; cdr3_aa: CASSVAGEGEQFF; cdr3_nt: TGTGCCAGCAGTGTGGCCGGGGAAGGTGAGCAGTTCTTC
j_call: TRBJ1-6; v_call: TRBV19; clone_size: -; d_call: -; cdr3_aa: CASSIDGDSFNSPLHF; cdr3_nt: TGTGCCAGTAGTATAGACGGAGACAGTTTCAATTCACCCCTCCACTTT
j_call: TRBJ1-6; v_call: TRBV5-4; clone_size: -; d_call: -; cdr3_aa: CASSLDRDNSPLHF; cdr3_nt: TGTGCCAGCAGCTTGGACCGGGATAATTCACCCCTCCACTTT
j_call: TRBJ2-5; v_call: TRBV29-1; clone_size: -; d_call: -; cdr3_aa: CSVGTAQETQYF; cdr3_nt: TGCAGCGTTGGGACAGCCCAAGAGACCCAGTACTTC
j_call: TRBJ1-1; v_call: TRBV11-3; clone_size: -; d_call: -; cdr3_aa: CASSSNTGGTEAFF; cdr3_nt: TGTGCCAGCAGTTCGAATACAGGTGGCACTGAAGCTTTCTTT
j_call: TRBJ2-3; v_call: TRBV24-1; clone_size: -; d_call: -; cdr3_aa: CATSDATDTQYF; cdr3_nt: TGTGCCACCAGTGATGCGACAGATACGCAGTATTTT